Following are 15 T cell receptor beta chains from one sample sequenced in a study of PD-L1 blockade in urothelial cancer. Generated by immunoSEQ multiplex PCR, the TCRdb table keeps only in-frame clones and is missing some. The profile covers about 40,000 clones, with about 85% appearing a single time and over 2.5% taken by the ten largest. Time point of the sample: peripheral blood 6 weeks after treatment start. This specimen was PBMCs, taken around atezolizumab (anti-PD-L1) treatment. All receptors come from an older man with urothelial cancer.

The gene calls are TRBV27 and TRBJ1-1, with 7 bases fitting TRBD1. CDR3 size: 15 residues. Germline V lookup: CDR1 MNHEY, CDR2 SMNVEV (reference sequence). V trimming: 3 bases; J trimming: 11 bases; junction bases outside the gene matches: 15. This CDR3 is CASSFVGTAVTRAFF. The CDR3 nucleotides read TGTGCCAGCAGTTTCGTAGGGACAGCGGTTACACGTGCTTTCTTT.

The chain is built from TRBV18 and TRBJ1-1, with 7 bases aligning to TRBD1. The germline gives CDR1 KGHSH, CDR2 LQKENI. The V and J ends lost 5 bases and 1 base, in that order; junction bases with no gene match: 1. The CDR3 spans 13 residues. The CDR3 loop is CASSGTANTEAFF. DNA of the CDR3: TGTGCCAGCTCAGGGACAGCGAACACTGAAGCTTTCTTT.

CDR3 residues: CASSERVDREAFF. The DNA of the CDR3 is TGTGCCAGCAGTGAAAGGGTCGACAGGGAAGCTTTCTTT. The V gene is TRBV6-1, the J gene TRBJ1-1; TRBD1 might be the D (6 bases). V lost 2 bases and J lost 8, with 12 bases in between. The germline V gene has CDR1 MNHNS and CDR2 SASEGT. The CDR3 has 13 residues.

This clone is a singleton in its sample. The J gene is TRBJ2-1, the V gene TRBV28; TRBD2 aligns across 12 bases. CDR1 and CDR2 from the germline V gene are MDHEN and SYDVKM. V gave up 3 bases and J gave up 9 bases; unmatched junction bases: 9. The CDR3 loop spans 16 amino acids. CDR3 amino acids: CASSFSSGRADGEQFF. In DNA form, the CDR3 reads TGTGCCAGCAGTTTTTCTAGCGGGAGGGCCGATGGTGAGCAGTTCTTC.

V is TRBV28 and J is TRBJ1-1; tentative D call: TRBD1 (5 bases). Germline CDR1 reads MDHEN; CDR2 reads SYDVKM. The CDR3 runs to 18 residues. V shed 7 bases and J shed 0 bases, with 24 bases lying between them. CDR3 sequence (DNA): TGTGCCAGCATTACCCTCCGTCGGGGGAGGACCATGAACACTGAAGCTTTCTTT. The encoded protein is CASITLRRGRTMNTEAFF.

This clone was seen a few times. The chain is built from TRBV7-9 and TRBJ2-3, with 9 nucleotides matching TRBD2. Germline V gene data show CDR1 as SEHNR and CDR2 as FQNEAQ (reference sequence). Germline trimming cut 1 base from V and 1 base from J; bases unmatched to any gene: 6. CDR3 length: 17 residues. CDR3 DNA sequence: TGTGCCAGCAGCTTAGGCGGGAGGGTTTTGGGCACAGATACGCAGTATTTT. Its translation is CASSLGGRVLGTDTQYF.

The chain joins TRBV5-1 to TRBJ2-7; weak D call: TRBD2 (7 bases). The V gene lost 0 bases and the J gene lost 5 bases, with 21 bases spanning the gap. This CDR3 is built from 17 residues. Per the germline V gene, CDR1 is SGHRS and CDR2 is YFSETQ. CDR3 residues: CASSLEGGLPPLDEQYF. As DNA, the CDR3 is TGCGCCAGCAGCTTGGAGGGGGGACTACCGCCCTTGGACGAGCAGTACTTC.

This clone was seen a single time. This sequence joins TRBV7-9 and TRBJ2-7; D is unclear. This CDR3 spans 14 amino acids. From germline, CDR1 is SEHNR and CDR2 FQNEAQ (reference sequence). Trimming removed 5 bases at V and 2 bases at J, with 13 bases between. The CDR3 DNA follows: TGTGCCAGCAGCGGCAGGAATTTACCCTACGAGCAGTACTTC. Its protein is CASSGRNLPYEQYF.

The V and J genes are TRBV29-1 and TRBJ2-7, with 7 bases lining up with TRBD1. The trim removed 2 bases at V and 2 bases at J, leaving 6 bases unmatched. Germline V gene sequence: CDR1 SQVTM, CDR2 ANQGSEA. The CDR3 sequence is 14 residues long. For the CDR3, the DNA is TGCAGCGTTGAATCACAGGGGCCACCCTACGAGCAGTACTTC. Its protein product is CSVESQGPPYEQYF.

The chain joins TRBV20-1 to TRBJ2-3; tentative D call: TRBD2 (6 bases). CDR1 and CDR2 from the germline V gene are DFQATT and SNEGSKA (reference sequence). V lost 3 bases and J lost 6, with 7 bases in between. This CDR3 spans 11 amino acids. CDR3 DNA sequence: TGCAGTGCTAGGGACTATGATACGCAGTATTTT. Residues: CSARDYDTQYF.

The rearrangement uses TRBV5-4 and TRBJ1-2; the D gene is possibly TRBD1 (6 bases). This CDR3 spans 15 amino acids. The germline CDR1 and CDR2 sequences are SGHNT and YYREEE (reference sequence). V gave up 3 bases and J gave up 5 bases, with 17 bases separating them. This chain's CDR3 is CASSSLKQGWYGYTF. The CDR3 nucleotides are TGTGCCAGCAGCTCACTAAAACAGGGATGGTATGGCTACACCTTC.

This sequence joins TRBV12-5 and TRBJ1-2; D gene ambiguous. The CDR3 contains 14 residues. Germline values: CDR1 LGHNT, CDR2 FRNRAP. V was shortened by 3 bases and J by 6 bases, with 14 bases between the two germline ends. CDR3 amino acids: CASGFSGGRDGYTF. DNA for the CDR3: TGTGCTAGTGGTTTTAGCGGCGGGAGAGATGGCTACACCTTC.

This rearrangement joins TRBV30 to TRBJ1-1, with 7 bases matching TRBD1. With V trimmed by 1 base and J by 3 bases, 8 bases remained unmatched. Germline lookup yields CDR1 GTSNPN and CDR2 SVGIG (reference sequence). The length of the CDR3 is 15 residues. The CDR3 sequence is CAWSGSQGGDTEAFF. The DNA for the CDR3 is TGTGCCTGGAGTGGATCCCAGGGGGGCGACACTGAAGCTTTCTTT.

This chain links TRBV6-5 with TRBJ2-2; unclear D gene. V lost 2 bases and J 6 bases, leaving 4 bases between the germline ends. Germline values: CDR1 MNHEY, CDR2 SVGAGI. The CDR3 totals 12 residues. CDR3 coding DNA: TGTGCCAGCAGTTACCTCCCCGGGGAGCTGTTTTTT. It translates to CASSYLPGELFF.

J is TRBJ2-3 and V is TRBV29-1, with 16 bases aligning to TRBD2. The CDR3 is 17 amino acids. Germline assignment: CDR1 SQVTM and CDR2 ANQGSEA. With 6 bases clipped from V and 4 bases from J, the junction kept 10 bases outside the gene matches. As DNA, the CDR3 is TGCAGCGTGAACATGGGACTAGCGGGAGGGCCTGCAGATACGCAGTATTTT. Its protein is CSVNMGLAGGPADTQYF.